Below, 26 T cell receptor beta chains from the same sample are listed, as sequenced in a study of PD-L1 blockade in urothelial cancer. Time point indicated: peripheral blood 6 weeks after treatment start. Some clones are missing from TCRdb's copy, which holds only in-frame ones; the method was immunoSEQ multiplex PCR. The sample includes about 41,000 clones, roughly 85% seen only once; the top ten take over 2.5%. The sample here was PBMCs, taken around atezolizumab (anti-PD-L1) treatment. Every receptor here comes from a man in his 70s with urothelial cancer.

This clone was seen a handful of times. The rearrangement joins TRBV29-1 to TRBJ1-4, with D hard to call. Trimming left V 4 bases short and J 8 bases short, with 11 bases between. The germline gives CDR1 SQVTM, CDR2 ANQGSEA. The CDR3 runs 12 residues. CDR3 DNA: TGCAGCGTTGTGGAGGCGGACGAAAAACTGTTTTTT. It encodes CSVVEADEKLFF.

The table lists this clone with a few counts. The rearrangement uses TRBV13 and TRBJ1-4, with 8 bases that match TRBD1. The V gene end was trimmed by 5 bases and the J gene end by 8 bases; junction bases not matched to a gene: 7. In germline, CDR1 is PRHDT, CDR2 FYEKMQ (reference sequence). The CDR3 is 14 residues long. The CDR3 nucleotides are TGTGCCAGCAGCCAGACAGGGGCGGGGGAAAAACTGTTTTTT. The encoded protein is CASSQTGAGEKLFF.

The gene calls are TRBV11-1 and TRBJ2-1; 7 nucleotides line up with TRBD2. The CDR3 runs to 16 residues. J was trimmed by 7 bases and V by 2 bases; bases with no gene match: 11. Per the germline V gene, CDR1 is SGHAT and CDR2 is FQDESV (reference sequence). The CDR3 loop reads CASSLISGLVPNEQFF. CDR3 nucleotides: TGTGCCAGCAGCTTAATATCCGGACTAGTTCCTAATGAGCAGTTCTTC. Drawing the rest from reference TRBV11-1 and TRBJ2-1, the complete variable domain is EAEVAQSPRYKITEKSQAVAFWCDPISGHATLYWYRQILGQGPELLVQFQDESVVDDSQLPKDRFSAERLKGVDSTLKIQPAELGDSAMYLCASSLISGLVPNEQFFGPGTRLTVL.

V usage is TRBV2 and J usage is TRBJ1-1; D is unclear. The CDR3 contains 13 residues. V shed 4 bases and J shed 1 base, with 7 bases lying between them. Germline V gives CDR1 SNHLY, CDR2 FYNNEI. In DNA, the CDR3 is TGTGCCAGCAGTGCGGAGGCGAACACTGAAGCTTTCTTT. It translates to CASSAEANTEAFF.

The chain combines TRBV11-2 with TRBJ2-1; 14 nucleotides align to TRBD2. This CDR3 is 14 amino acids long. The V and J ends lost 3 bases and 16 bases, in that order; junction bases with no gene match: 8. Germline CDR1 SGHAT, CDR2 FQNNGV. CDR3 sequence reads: CASSFRLAGGYSFF. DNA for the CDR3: TGTGCCAGCAGCTTCCGACTAGCGGGAGGGTATTCCTTCTTC.

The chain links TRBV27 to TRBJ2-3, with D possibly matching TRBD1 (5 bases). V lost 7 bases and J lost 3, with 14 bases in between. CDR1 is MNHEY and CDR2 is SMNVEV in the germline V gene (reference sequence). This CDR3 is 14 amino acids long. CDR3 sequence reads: CASTSTVGTDTQYF. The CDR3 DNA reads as TGTGCCAGCACCTCGACAGTGGGGACAGATACGCAGTATTTT.

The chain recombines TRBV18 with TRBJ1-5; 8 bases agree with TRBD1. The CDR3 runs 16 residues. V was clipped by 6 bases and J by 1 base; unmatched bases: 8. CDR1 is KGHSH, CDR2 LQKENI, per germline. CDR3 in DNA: TGTGCCAGCTCTCGACAGGGGTCCCGAAGCAATCAGCCCCAGCATTTT. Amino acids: CASSRQGSRSNQPQHF.

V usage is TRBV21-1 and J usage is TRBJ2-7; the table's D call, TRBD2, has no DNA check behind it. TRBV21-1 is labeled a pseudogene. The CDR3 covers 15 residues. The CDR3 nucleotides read TGTGCCAGCAGCATCACTAGCGGAAGCACCTACGAGCAGTACTTC. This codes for CASSITSGSTYEQYF.

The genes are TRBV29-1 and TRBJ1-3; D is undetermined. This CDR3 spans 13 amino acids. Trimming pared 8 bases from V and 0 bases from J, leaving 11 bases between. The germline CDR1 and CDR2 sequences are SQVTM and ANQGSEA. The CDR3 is CSCDGGSGNTIYF. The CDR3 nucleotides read TGCAGCTGCGACGGAGGCTCTGGAAACACCATATATTTT.

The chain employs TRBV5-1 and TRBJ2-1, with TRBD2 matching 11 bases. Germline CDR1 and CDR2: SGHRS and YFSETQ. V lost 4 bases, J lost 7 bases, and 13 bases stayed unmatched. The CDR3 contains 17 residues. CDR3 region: CASSPGRLAGLRNEQFF. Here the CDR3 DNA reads TGCGCCAGCAGCCCCGGACGACTAGCGGGATTGAGGAATGAGCAGTTCTTC.

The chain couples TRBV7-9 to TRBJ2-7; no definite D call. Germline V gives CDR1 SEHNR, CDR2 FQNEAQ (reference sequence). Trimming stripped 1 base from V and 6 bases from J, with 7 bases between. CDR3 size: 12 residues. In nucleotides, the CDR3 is TGTGCCAGCAGCTTAGTCGGAGTCGAGCAGTACTTC. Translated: CASSLVGVEQYF.

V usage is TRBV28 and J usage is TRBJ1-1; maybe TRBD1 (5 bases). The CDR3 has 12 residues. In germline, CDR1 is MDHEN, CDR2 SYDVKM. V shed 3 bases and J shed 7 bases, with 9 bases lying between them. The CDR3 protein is CASSFVDSEAFF. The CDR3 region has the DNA TGTGCCAGCAGTTTCGTAGACAGTGAAGCTTTCTTT. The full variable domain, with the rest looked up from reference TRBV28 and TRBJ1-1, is DVKVTQSSRYLVKRTGEKVFLECVQDMDHENMFWYRQDPGLGLRLIYFSYDVKMKEKGDIPEGYSVSREKKERFSLILESASTNQTSMYLCASSFVDSEAFFGQGTRLTVV.

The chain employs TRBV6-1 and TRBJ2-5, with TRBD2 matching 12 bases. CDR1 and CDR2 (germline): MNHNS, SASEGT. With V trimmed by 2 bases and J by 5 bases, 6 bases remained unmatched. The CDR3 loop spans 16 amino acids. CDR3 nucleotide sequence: TGTGCCAGCAGTGAATTGACTAGCGGGAGCGGGGAGACCCAGTACTTC. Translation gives CASSELTSGSGETQYF.

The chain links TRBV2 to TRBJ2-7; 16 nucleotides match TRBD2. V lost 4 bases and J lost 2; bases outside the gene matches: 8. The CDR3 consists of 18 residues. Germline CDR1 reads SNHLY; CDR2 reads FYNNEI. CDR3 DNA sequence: TGTGCCAGCAGTGGAAGCTCCGGGACTAGCGGGAGGGCCTACGAGCAGTACTTC. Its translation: CASSGSSGTSGRAYEQYF.

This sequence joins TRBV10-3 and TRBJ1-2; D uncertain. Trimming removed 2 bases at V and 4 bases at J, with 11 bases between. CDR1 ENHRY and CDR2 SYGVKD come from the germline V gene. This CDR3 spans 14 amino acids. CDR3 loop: CAISEGSILYGYTF. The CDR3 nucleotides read TGTGCCATCAGTGAGGGGAGCATCCTCTATGGCTACACCTTC.

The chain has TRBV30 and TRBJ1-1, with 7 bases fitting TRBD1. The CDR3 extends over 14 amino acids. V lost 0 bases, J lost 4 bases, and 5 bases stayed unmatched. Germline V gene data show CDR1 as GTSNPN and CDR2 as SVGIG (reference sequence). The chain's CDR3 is CAWSVSTGSTEAFF. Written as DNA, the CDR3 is TGTGCCTGGAGTGTTTCGACAGGGTCCACTGAAGCTTTCTTT.

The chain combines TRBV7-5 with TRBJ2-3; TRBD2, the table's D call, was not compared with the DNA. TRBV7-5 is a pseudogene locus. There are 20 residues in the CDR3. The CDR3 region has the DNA TGTGCCAGAAGCCATGGATCCCCCCCCAGGGACTCCCAGGCCGCAGATACGCAGTATTTT. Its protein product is CARSHGSPPRDSQAADTQYF.

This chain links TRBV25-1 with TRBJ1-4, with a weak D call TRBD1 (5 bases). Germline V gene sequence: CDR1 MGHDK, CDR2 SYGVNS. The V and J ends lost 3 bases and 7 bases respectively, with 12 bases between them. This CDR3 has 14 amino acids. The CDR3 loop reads CASSEQPQGEKLFF. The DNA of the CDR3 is TGTGCCAGCAGTGAGCAACCCCAGGGTGAAAAACTGTTTTTT.

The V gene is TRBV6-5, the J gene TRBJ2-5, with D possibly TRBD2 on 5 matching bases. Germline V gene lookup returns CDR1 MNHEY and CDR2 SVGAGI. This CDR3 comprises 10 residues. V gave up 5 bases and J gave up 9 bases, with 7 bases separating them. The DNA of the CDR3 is TGTGCCAGCAGTCTAGCTCCCCAGTACTTC. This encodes CASSLAPQYF.

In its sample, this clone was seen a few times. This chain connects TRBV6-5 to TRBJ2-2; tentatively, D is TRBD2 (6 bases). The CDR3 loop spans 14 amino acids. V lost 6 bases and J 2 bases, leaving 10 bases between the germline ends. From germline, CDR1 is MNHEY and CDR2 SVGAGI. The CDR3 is CASRTGTNTGELFF. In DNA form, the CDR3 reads TGTGCCAGCAGGACCGGGACTAACACCGGGGAGCTGTTTTTT.

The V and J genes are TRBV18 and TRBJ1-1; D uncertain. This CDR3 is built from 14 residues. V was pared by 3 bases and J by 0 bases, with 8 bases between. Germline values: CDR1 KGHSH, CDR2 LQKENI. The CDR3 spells CASSPNEMNTEAFF. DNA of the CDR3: TGTGCCAGCTCACCGAACGAGATGAACACTGAAGCTTTCTTT.

The CDR3 sequence: CATRTSGGGTGELFF. The DNA for the CDR3 is TGTGCCACCCGGACTAGCGGAGGAGGGACCGGGGAGCTGTTTTTT. The chain is built from TRBV2 and TRBJ2-2; 10 nucleotides agree with TRBD2. J gave up 5 bases and V 10 bases, and 10 bases lay outside the gene matches. CDR1 SNHLY and CDR2 FYNNEI come from the germline V gene. The CDR3 runs 15 residues.

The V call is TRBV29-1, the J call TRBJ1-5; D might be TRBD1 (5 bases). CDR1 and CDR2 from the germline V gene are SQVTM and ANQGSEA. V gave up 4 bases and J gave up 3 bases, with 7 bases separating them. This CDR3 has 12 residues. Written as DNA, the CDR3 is TGCAGCGTTGCGGGGGACAATCAGCCCCAGCATTTT. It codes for CSVAGDNQPQHF.

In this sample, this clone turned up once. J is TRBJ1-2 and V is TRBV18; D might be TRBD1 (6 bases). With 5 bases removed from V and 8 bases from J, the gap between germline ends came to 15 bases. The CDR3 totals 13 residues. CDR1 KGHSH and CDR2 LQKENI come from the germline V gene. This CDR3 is CASSTSGEGGYTF. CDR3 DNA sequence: TGTGCCAGCTCAACCTCAGGGGAAGGGGGCTACACCTTC.

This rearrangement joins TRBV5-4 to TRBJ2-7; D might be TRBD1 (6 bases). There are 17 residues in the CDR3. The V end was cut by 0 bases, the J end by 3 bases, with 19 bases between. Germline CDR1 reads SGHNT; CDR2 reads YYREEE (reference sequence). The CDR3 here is CASSLAPQGKVGYEQYF. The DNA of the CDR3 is TGTGCCAGCAGCTTGGCACCCCAGGGGAAAGTTGGCTACGAGCAGTACTTC.

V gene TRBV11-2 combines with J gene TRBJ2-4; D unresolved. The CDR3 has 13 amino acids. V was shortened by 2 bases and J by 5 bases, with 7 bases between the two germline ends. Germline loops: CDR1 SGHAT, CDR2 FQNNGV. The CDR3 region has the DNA TGTGCCAGCAGCTTAACGGTTGAAAACATTCAGTACTTC. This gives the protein CASSLTVENIQYF.